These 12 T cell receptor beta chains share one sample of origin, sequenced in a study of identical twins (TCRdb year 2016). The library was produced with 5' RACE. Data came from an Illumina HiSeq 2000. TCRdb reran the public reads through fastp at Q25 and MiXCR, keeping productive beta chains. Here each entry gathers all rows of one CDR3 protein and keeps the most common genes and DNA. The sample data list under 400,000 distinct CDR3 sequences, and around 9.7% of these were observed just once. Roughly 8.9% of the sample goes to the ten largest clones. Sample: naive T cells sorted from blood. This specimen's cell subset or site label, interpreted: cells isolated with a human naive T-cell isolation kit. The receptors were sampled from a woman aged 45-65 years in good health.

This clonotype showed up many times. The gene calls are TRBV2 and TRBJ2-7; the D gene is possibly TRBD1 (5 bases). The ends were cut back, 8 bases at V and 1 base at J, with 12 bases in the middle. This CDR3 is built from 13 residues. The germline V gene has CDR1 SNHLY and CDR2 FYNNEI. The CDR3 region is CASQGVGSYEQYF. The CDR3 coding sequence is TGTGCCAGCCAGGGTGTTGGGTCCTACGAGCAGTACTTC.

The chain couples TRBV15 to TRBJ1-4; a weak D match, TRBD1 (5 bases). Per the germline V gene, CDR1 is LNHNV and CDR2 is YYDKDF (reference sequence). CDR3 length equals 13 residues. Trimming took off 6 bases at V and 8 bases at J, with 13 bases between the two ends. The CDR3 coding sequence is TGTGCCACCAGAGCACAGGTGAGGGAAAAACTGTTTTTT. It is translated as CATRAQVREKLFF. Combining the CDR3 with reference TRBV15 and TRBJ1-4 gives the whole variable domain DAMVIQNPRYQVTQFGKPVTLSCSQTLNHNVMYWYQQKSSQAPKLLFHYYDKDFNNEADTPDNFQSRRPNTSFCFLDIRSPGLGDTAMYLCATRAQVREKLFFGSGTQLSVL.

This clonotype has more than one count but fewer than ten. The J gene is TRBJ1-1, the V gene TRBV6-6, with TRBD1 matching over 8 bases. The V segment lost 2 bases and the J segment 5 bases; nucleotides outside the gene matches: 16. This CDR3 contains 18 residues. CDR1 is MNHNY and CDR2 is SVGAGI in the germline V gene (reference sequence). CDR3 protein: CASSYQPGTGPEGTEAFF. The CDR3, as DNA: TGTGCCAGCAGTTACCAACCCGGGACAGGACCTGAGGGAACTGAAGCTTTCTTT.

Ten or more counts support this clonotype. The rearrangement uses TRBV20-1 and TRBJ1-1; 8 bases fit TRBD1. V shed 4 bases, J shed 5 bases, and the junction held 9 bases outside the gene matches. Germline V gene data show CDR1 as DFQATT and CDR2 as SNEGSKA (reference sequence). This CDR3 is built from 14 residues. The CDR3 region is CSATTGVYQTEAFF. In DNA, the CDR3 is TGCAGTGCTACGACAGGGGTGTACCAAACTGAAGCTTTCTTT.

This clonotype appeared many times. The CDR3 nucleotides are TGTGCCAGCAGCCAAGGGATGATTGGGGCTTTCTTT. Translation gives CASSQGMIGAFF. The rearrangement links TRBV3-1 to TRBJ1-1; D not resolved. This CDR3 has 12 amino acids. The V end lost 1 base, the J end lost 11 bases, and 11 bases lay between the germline ends. The germline V gene has CDR1 LGHDT and CDR2 YNNKEL (reference sequence).

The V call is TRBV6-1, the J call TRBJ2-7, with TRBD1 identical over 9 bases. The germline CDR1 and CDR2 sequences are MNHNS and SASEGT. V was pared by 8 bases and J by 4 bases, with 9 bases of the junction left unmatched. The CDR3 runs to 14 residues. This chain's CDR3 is CASAIRTGAYEQYV. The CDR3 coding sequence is TGTGCCAGCGCTATCCGGACAGGGGCTTACGAGCAGTACGTC.

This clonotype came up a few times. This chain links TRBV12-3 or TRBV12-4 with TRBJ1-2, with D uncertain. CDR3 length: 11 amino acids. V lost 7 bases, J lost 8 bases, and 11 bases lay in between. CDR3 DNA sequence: TGTGCCAGCACCGCACGTGGAGGCTACACCTTC. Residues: CASTARGGYTF.

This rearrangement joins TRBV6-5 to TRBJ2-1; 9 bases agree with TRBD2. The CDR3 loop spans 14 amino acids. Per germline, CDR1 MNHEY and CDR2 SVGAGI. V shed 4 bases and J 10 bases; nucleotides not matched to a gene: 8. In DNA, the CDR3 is TGTGCCAGCAGTTGGGGGCGGGAGGGCCGAGAGCAGTTCTTC. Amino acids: CASSWGREGREQFF.

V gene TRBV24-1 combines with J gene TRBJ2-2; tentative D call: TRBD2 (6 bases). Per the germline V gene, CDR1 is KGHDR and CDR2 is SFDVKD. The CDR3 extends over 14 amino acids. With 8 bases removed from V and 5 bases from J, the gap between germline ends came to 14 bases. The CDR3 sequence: CATKTGVGTGELFF. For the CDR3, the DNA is TGTGCCACCAAGACGGGAGTAGGTACCGGGGAGCTGTTTTTT.

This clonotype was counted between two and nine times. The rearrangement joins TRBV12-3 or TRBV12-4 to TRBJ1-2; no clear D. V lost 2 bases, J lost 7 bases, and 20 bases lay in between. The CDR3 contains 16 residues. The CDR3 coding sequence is TGTGCCAGCAGTTTACAGTGGGGAGGCCCTAGGATTGGCTACACCTTC. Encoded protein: CASSLQWGGPRIGYTF.

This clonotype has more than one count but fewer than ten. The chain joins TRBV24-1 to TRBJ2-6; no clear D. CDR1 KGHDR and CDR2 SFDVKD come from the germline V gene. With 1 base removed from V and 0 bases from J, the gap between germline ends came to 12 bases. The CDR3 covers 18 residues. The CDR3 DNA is TGTGCCACCAGTGATTTAGGGTATCGGAGCTCTGGGGCCAACGTCCTGACTTTC. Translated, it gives CATSDLGYRSSGANVLTF.

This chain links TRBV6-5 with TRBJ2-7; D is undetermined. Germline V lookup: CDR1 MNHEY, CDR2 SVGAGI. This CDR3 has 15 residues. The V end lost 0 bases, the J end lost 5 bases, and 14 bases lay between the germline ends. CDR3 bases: TGTGCCAGCAGTTACTCTTTCCGGCCGGTGGACGAGCAGTACTTC. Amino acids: CASSYSFRPVDEQYF.